This TCR beta chain was found in a study of blood T cell repertoires in COVID-19. The cohort comprised adults aged 18 to 89 years residing in some 24 US areas. Original processing methods: Estimates of nucleated cell counts were drawn from the amplification of reference gene primers. The data were produced by immunoSEQ multiplex PCR, yet TCRdb's version contains in-frame clones alone and is incomplete. V, J and clone size are taken as reported in that table, and D and trimming were inferred from the DNA itself. There are 140,000 or so clones in the sample; 75% to 90% occur only once, and around 11% lies in the top ten. The clonotype originates from a man aged 55-75 years who had recovered from COVID-19. The sequenced sample was PBMCs or T cells enriched from blood (not recorded which).

The CDR3 bases are TGTGCCAACCTCCCAGCGGGAGGGAAATACGAGCAGTACTTC. This codes for CANLPAGGKYEQYF. V gene TRBV21-1 combines with J gene TRBJ2-7; the table calls TRBD2, which could not be checked here. TRBV21-1 is marked as a pseudogene. The CDR3 has 14 amino acids.